This T cell receptor (beta chain) appears in the sequencing data of a study of blood T cell repertoires in COVID-19. Overall study: Spain, Italy and the United States supplied samples that represented acute and convalescent COVID-19. T cells, B-cell-depleted T cells, or PBMCs provided the cDNA or gDNA that served as material.

In germline, CDR1 is LGHNA, CDR2 YNFKEQ. V shed 2 bases and J 5 bases; nucleotides not matched to a gene: 13. There are 17 residues in the CDR3. Study processing details: Estimates of nucleated cell counts were drawn from the amplification of reference gene primers. Method: immunoSEQ multiplex PCR; TCRdb's copy keeps in-frame clones and lacks some. V, J and clone size derive from that table, while D and trimming were established from the DNA sequence. Of approximately 100,000 clones in the sample, 71% were seen once. The receptor was isolated from a human donor with acute or convalescent COVID-19. The donor label of this sample is uncertain. Sequencing used peripheral blood. J is TRBJ2-5 and V is TRBV4-2, with 8 nucleotides matching TRBD2. Written as DNA, the CDR3 is TGTGCCAGCAGCCAAACCCTAGCGGGTAGAGATGTGGAGACCCAGTACTTC. It codes for CASSQTLAGRDVETQYF.